The clone carrying this T cell receptor (beta chain) was seen ten or more times. The sample originates from a study of T cells in Graves' hyperthyroidism and ophthalmopathy. TCR beta CDR3 sequences were amplified from RNA transcripts. TCR CDR3 regions were first amplified by RT-PCR with HTBI primers. One entry per CDR3 protein results from TCRdb running MiXCR on the multiplex PCR reads. This sample yields over 250,000 distinct CDR3 sequences, of which roughly 15% are seen a single time; approximately 35% belongs to the top ten. V trimming: 6 bases; J trimming: 7 bases; junction bases outside the gene matches: 0. The CDR3 is 11 amino acids.

The chain is built from TRBV12-3 or TRBV12-4 and TRBJ1-1; 9 bases agree with TRBD1. Material for sequencing was blood. This TCR was sampled from a middle-aged woman with Graves' ophthalmopathy. The CDR3, as DNA: TGTGCCAGCAGGGACAGGGGTGAAGCTTTCTTT. It encodes CASRDRGEAFF.